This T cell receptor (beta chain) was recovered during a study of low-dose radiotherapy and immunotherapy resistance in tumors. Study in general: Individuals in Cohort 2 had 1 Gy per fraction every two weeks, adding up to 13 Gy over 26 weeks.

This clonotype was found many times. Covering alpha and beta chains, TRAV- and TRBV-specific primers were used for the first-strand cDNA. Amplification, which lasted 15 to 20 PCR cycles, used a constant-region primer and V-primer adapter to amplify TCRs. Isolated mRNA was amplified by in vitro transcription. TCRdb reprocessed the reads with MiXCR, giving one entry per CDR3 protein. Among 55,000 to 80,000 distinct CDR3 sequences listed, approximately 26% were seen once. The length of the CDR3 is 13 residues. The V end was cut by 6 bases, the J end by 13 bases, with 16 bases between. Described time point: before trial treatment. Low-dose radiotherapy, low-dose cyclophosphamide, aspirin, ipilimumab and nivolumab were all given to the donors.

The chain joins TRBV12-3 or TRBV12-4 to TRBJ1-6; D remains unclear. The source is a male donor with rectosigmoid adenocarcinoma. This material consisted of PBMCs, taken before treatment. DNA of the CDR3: TGTGCCAGCAGGAGCAACGGGCGCTTCCCCCTCCACTTT. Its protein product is CASRSNGRFPLHF.